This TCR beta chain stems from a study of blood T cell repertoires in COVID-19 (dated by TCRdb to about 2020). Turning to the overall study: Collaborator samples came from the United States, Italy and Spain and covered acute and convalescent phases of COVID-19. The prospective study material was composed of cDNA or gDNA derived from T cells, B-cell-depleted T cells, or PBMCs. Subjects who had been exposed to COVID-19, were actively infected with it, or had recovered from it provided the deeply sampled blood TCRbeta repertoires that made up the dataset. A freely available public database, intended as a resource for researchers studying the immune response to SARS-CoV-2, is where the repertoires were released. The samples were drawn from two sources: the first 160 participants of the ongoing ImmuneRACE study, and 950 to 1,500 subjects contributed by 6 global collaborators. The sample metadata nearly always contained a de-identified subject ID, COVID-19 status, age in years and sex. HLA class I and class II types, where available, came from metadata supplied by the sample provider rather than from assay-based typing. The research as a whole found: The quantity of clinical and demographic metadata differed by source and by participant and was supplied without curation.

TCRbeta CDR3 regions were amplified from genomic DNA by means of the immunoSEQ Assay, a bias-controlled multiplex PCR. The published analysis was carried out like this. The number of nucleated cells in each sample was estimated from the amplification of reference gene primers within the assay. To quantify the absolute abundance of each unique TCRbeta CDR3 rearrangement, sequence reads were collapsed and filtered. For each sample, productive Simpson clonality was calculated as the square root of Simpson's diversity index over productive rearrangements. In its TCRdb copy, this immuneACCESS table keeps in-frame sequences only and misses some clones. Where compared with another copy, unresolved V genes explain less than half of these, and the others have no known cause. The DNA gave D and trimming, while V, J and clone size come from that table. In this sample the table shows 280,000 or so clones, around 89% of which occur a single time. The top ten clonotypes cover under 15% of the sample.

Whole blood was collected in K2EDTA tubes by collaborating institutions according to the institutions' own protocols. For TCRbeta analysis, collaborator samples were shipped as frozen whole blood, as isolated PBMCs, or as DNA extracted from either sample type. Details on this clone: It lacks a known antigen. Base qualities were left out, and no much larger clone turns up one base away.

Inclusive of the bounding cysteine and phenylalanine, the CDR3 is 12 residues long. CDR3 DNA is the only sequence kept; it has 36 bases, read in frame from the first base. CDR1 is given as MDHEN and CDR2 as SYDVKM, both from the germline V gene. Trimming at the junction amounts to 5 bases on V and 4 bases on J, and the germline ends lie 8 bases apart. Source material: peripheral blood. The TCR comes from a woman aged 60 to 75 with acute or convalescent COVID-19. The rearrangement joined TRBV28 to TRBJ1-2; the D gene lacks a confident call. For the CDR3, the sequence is CASSAEIYGYTF. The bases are TGTGCCAGCAGTGCCGAGATCTATGGCTACACCTTC.